The clone carrying this T cell receptor (beta chain) is a singleton in its sample. Germline V gives CDR1 KGHSH, CDR2 LQKENI. Trimming shortened V by 4 bases and J by 2 bases, and 12 bases separated the two germline ends. There are 14 residues in the CDR3. The record originates from a study of blood T cell repertoires in COVID-19. Study overall: Sample material is recorded as cDNA or gDNA derived from T cells, B-cell-depleted T cells, or PBMCs.

Authors' data handling: By means of reference gene primer amplification, nucleated cell counts were estimated. TCRdb's table, derived via immunoSEQ multiplex PCR, lists solely in-frame clones and lacks some. V and J calls and clone size are as listed in that table; D and trimming were resolved from the DNA. The sample has about 50,000 clones, approximately 90% seen once; the top ten hold approximately 6%. This rearrangement joins TRBV18 to TRBJ2-7, with D tentatively TRBD2 (5 bases). Material: peripheral blood. This sequence was found in a man between 40 and 49 years old with acute or convalescent COVID-19. Here the CDR3 DNA reads TGTGCCAGCTCACTTGGGAGTGGTGCCTACGAGCAGTACTTC. Protein product: CASSLGSGAYEQYF.